This T cell receptor beta chain comes out of a study of regulatory T cells in long-lasting Graves disease (dated by TCRdb to about 2021). General notes on the study: To count as having persistent Graves' disease, a patient had to have received antithyroid drug treatment for over 5 years with TSH receptor autoantibodies remaining persistently positive. Peripheral blood TCR sequencing and RNA sequencing compared persistent Graves' disease patients with newly diagnosed Graves' disease patients. The study took place in China and was registered as a clinical trial. A total of around 35 samples underwent TCR sequencing, from about 13 patients with persistent Graves' disease and 20 patients with newly diagnosed Graves' disease. Antithyroid drugs had been taken for approximately 9.7 years on average by persistent Graves' disease patients in the clinical cohort.

The sample's time point label, in plain terms: persistent/refractory GD, antithyroid drugs over 5 years with positive TRAb. For both TCR sequencing and RNA sequencing, RNA was extracted from PBMCs in TRIzol. The diagnosis of Graves' disease followed American Thyroid Association guidelines. Patients were recruited from an endocrinology department in Xi'an, China. Each patient gave 9 to 10 milliliters of peripheral blood, collected in an EDTA anticoagulant tube. Ficoll Paque Plus density gradient separation was used to isolate PBMCs, and no further T cell sorting was performed. An Agilent 2100 Bioanalyzer and agarose gel were used to assess RNA quality, and a NanoDrop 2000 was used to measure RNA concentration. The paper's findings and limits, for the study overall: As a limitation, the authors acknowledged that the small sample size may reduce accuracy. A larger number of public clonotypes was shared among persistent patients (more than 2,500) than among newly diagnosed patients (about 990). Sequencing and analysis were restricted to the TCR beta chain. TRBV28, TRBJ1-2 and TRBJ2-5 were preferentially used in persistent disease, while TRBV20-1 and TRBJ2-1 were favored in newly diagnosed disease. Compared with newly diagnosed patients, patients with persistent Graves' disease had lower TCR Shannon entropy and fewer highly expanded clones, which suggests clonal expansion. Only peripheral blood was studied, because thyroid tissue, the primary lesion, was inaccessible.

Comment on this clonotype: This clone's antigen is unknown. Per-base qualities were not stored, and no clone one base away is much larger.

The library relied on multiplex PCR. Instrument used: Illumina HiSeq 4000. iRepertoire HTBI primers and Arm-PCR amplification of CDR3 regions were used to construct TCR beta libraries. PCR products were gel purified before sequencing. The authors' analysis ran thus. Gene usage analysis of CDR3 amino acid clonotypes relied on the 60 or so TRBV and about 13 TRBJ segments identified across samples. Filtered high-quality paired reads were merged into contigs using COPE and FqMerger. BLAST was used to align contigs to the IMGT TRBV, TRBD and TRBJ reference genes, and CDR3 was defined following IMGT. Any clonotype with a frequency above 0.1% was classified as a highly expanded clone. Shannon entropy served as the measure of repertoire diversity, while the Gini coefficient captured V-J evenness. Public clonotypes were defined as clonotypes shared by more than one individual. Starting from the raw public reads, TCRdb applied fastp trimming at Q25, assembled clones with MiXCR and retained in-frame beta chains. Each CDR3 protein appears once, grouped with its most common genes and DNA. These V and J calls rely on TCRdb rather than the paper's analysis. This sample has hundreds of thousands of distinct CDR3 sequences in its table, and under 25% of those were observed once. The top ten clonotypes cover about 8.3% of the sample.

The CDR3 contains 17 residues, cysteine and phenylalanine counted. The DNA shown is the 51-base CDR3, in frame from base 1. V is reduced by 1 base and J by 3 bases, leaving a spacing of 18 bases between them. The germline V gene (reference sequence) sets CDR1 to LNHDA and CDR2 to SQIVND. This receptor was identified in a female donor with Graves disease. The V and J genes are TRBV19 and TRBJ1-1; a weak D assignment points to TRBD1 (6 bases agree). The starting material was peripheral blood mononuclear cells (PBMCs), obtained when the disease was refractory, from a patient treated with antithyroid drugs. The CDR3: CASSIGEQGTVDTEAFF. The DNA sequence is TGTGCCAGTAGTATAGGGGAGCAGGGGACCGTTGACACTGAAGCTTTCTTT.